This T cell receptor (beta chain) was captured in a study of T cells in Graves' hyperthyroidism and ophthalmopathy. Germline V lookup: CDR1 SQVTM, CDR2 ANQGSEA. V shed 6 bases and J shed 4 bases, with 17 bases lying between them. The CDR3 spans 14 residues. Authors of the study amplified TCR beta CDR3 regions from RNA transcripts. The HTBI primer set was used in a first-round RT-PCR of the TCR CDR3. TCRdb redid the calling of the multiplex PCR reads with MiXCR, one entry per CDR3 protein. Seen here are 660,000 or so distinct CDR3 sequences, 45% observed once, and the top ten hold under 8%. This chain joins TRBV29-1 and TRBJ2-3, with D tentatively TRBD2 (6 bases). The sequenced sample consisted of peripheral blood or thyroid tissue (not recorded which). The source of this sequence is an adult man with Graves' disease, either hyperthyroidism or ophthalmopathy (not recorded which). CDR3 nucleotides: TGCAGCGTCGCCGGGAGTGACGGAGCAGATACGCAGTATTTT. Amino acids: CSVAGSDGADTQYF.